These 23 T cell receptor beta chains were sequenced from one sample in a study of vaccination effects on CD4 cells after COVID-19. Measured with immunoSEQ multiplex PCR; TCRdb has only the in-frame clones, and not every one. In the table there are 50,000 to 65,000 clones, over 80% of which are singletons. These receptors are not linked to any known antigen. Antigen-specific CD4+ T cells were expanded (with viral peptide pools) by the ViraFEST assay ahead of sequencing. The authors isolated CD4+ T cells after 10 days of culture. This specimen consisted of CD4+ T cells from PBMCs cultured with HCoV-229E spike peptides, obtained before COVID-19 vaccination. These receptors originate from a human donor who received a COVID-19 vaccine.

This clone has only a few counts. The chain links TRBV27 to TRBJ2-2, with a possible D match to TRBD1 (6 bases). The V gene's germline CDR1 is MNHEY and CDR2 SMNVEV (reference sequence). V was shortened by 3 bases and J by 0 bases, with 8 bases between the two germline ends. This CDR3 has 15 residues. The CDR3 loop is CASSFAGANTGELFF. Here the CDR3 DNA reads TGTGCCAGCAGTTTTGCAGGGGCGAACACCGGGGAGCTGTTTTTT.

The V gene is TRBV29-1, the J gene TRBJ2-5, with unresolved D. The length of the CDR3 is 13 residues. Germline V CDR1 and CDR2: SQVTM, ANQGSEA. V lost 3 bases to trimming and J lost 4 bases, with 12 bases between them. CDR3 nucleotides: TGCAGCGTTGAGGCTCAAATCACAGAGACCCAGTACTTC. Translating it yields CSVEAQITETQYF.

This sequence joins TRBV6-6 and TRBJ2-4; tentative D call: TRBD1 (6 bases). Trimming removed 5 bases at V and 7 bases at J, with 15 bases between. Germline V gene lookup returns CDR1 MNHNY and CDR2 SVGAGI (reference sequence). CDR3 length: 14 residues. The CDR3 DNA is TGTGCCAGCAGTACGCCGGGACAAAGGAACATTCAGTACTTC. Its protein is CASSTPGQRNIQYF.

V gene TRBV4-3 combines with J gene TRBJ2-1, with 15 bases identical to TRBD2. With V trimmed by 2 bases and J by 0 bases, 5 bases remained unmatched. Germline CDR1 reads LGHNA; CDR2 reads YSLEER. The CDR3 extends over 19 amino acids. DNA for the CDR3: TGCGCCAGCAGCCAACCGGGACTAGCGGGGGGATACTCCTACAATGAGCAGTTCTTC. Translated: CASSQPGLAGGYSYNEQFF.

The gene calls are TRBV5-1 and TRBJ2-5, with D uncertain. This CDR3 is built from 14 residues. Germline V gene lookup returns CDR1 SGHRS and CDR2 YFSETQ. Trimming shortened V by 6 bases and J by 3 bases, and 15 bases separated the two germline ends. CDR3 sequence reads: CASTILGTKETQYF. The CDR3 DNA sequence: TGCGCCAGCACTATACTGGGCACCAAAGAGACCCAGTACTTC.

This sequence joins TRBV7-2 and TRBJ1-5; TRBD1 matches 7 bases. The ends lost 5 bases at V and 5 bases at J; junction bases unmatched: 9. The CDR3 totals 15 residues. Looked up from germline, CDR1 is SGHTA and CDR2 is FQGNSA. CDR3 in amino acids: CASSKQTGRDQPQHF. CDR3 coding DNA: TGTGCCAGCAGCAAACAGACAGGGCGGGATCAGCCCCAGCATTTT.

V gene TRBV7-2 combines with J gene TRBJ2-1, with a possible D match to TRBD1 (5 bases). Germline assignment: CDR1 SGHTA and CDR2 FQGNSA. The V end was cut by 3 bases, the J end by 2 bases, with 11 bases between. The CDR3 length is 15 residues. The CDR3: CASSFQGATYNEQFF. The DNA of the CDR3 is TGTGCCAGCAGCTTCCAGGGCGCCACCTACAATGAGCAGTTCTTC.

The V and J genes are TRBV19 and TRBJ2-5; 9 bases align to TRBD2. Per the germline V gene, CDR1 is LNHDA and CDR2 is SQIVND (reference sequence). Germline trimming cut 1 base from V and 2 bases from J; bases unmatched to any gene: 5. The CDR3 has 16 residues. The CDR3 nucleotides read TGTGCCAGTAGTATAGTATCAGCGGGGGGACAAGAGACCCAGTACTTC. Amino acid sequence: CASSIVSAGGQETQYF.

This sequence joins TRBV9 and TRBJ2-1; 11 nucleotides match TRBD1. CDR1 and CDR2 from the germline V gene are SGDLS and YYNGEE. This CDR3 region has 15 residues. After removal of 4 bases from V and 8 bases from J, the junction contained 8 bases not matched to a gene. The CDR3 loop is CASSPRDRGWDEQFF. The CDR3 DNA sequence: TGTGCCAGCAGCCCACGGGACAGGGGGTGGGATGAGCAGTTCTTC.

This clone appeared once. V is TRBV2 and J is TRBJ1-2, with 10 bases aligning to TRBD1. The CDR3 has 15 residues. CDR1 and CDR2 (germline): SNHLY, FYNNEI. Losses at the gene ends were 8 bases for V and 4 bases for J; bases not matched to a gene: 10. CDR3 loop: CASSNSGTGVYGYTF. The DNA for the CDR3 is TGTGCCAGCTCAAACTCCGGGACAGGGGTCTATGGCTACACCTTC.

The rearrangement links TRBV5-8 to TRBJ2-3; 10 bases are a match to TRBD2. Germline CDR1 is SGHTS and CDR2 is YDEGEE. The CDR3 consists of 16 residues. Trimming cost V 8 bases and J 1 base; bases outside gene matches: 10. This CDR3 reads CASPNLAGVGTDTQYF. The CDR3 coding sequence is TGTGCCAGTCCAAACCTAGCGGGGGTTGGCACAGATACGCAGTATTTT. Filled out from reference TRBV5-8 and TRBJ2-3, the complete variable domain reads EAGVTQSPTHLIKTRGQQATLRCSPISGHTSVYWYQQALGLGLQFLLWYDEGEERNRGNFPPRFSGRQFPNYSSELNVNALELEDSALYLCASPNLAGVGTDTQYFGPGTRLTVL.

In its sample, this clone was seen a few times. The chain carries TRBV19 and TRBJ1-6; 10 bases agree with TRBD1. The CDR3 spans 15 residues. Germline V gene lookup returns CDR1 LNHDA and CDR2 SQIVND (reference sequence). The V gene end was trimmed by 6 bases and the J gene end by 7 bases; junction bases not matched to a gene: 6. Written as DNA, the CDR3 is TGTGCCAGTAGCTCCCGGGACAGGGGCAATTCACCCCTCCACTTT. Its translation: CASSSRDRGNSPLHF.

The rearrangement joins TRBV6-6 to TRBJ2-5; the D is unclear. CDR1 and CDR2 from the germline V gene are MNHNY and SVGAGI (reference sequence). The CDR3 totals 14 residues. Trimming stripped 2 bases from V and 0 bases from J, with 7 bases between. CDR3 sequence reads: CASSYRADQETQYF. The CDR3 bases are TGTGCCAGCAGTTACCGGGCCGACCAAGAGACCCAGTACTTC.

This chain uses TRBV5-8 with TRBJ1-3; 7 bases line up with TRBD1. Per the germline V gene, CDR1 is SGHTS and CDR2 is YDEGEE. This CDR3 is built from 14 residues. J gave up 7 bases and V 0 bases, and 4 bases lay outside the gene matches. The chain's CDR3 is CASSLDRGSNTIYF. The DNA of the CDR3 is TGTGCCAGCAGCTTGGACAGGGGAAGCAACACCATATATTTT.

The table lists this clone with a few counts. The rearrangement uses TRBV2 and TRBJ1-5, with D possibly matching TRBD1 (5 bases). The CDR3 totals 13 residues. The V end was cut by 5 bases, the J end by 2 bases, with 7 bases between. CDR1 SNHLY and CDR2 FYNNEI come from the germline V gene. Written as DNA, the CDR3 is TGTGCCAGCAGTTGGGACGGCAATCAGCCCCAGCATTTT. Translated: CASSWDGNQPQHF.

This clone has only a few counts. The chain employs TRBV19 and TRBJ1-2; weak D call: TRBD1 (6 bases). Trimming took off 10 bases at V and 7 bases at J, with 19 bases between the two ends. Germline V gives CDR1 LNHDA, CDR2 SQIVND (reference sequence). This CDR3 is built from 13 residues. The CDR3 region has the DNA TGTGCCAACACAGGGTCTCCGGACGCTGGCTACACCTTC. Protein: CANTGSPDAGYTF. The full variable domain, completed using reference TRBV19 and TRBJ1-2, is DGGITQSPKYLFRKEGQNVTLSCEQNLNHDAMYWYRQDPGQGLRLIYYSQIVNDFQKGDIAEGYSVSREKKESFPLTVTSAQKNPTAFYLCANTGSPDAGYTFGSGTRLTVV.

This chain links TRBV5-4 with TRBJ2-5; 8 nucleotides agree with TRBD2. In germline, CDR1 is SGHNT, CDR2 YYREEE (reference sequence). CDR3 length: 17 residues. The V gene end was trimmed by 3 bases and the J gene end by 6 bases; junction bases not matched to a gene: 16. The CDR3 nucleotides read TGTGCCAGCAGCTCGGGGGGGACTCAAGGTTTCGGAAAGACCCAGTACTTC. It yields the protein CASSSGGTQGFGKTQYF.

As DNA, the CDR3 is TGTGCCAGCAGCCCCGGCGGTTCTGGAAACACCATATATTTT. Translated, it gives CASSPGGSGNTIYF. V gene TRBV7-3 combines with J gene TRBJ1-3, with D hard to call. Germline V gene data show CDR1 as SGHTA and CDR2 as FQGTGA. V lost 5 bases and J lost 1, with 9 bases in between. CDR3 length equals 14 residues.

This clone has a handful of counts. V usage is TRBV19 and J usage is TRBJ1-5; a weak D match, TRBD1 (6 bases). V was shortened by 9 bases and J by 0 bases, with 18 bases between the two germline ends. The germline V gene encodes CDR1 LNHDA and CDR2 SQIVND (reference sequence). The CDR3 contains 16 residues. Here the CDR3 DNA reads TGTGCCAGCCTTTCACTCCAGGGGTCTAGCAATCAGCCCCAGCATTTT. Translation: CASLSLQGSSNQPQHF.

The rearrangement links TRBV24-1 to TRBJ1-3; TRBD1 is a possible D gene (5 bases). Trimming pared 5 bases from V and 1 base from J, leaving 5 bases between. The CDR3 runs 13 residues. Germline lookup yields CDR1 KGHDR and CDR2 SFDVKD. CDR3 bases: TGTGCCACCAGTGCAGGGTCTGGAAACACCATATATTTT. It specifies CATSAGSGNTIYF.

The V call is TRBV5-1, the J call TRBJ2-1, with 9 bases fitting TRBD1. Germline V gene data show CDR1 as SGHRS and CDR2 as YFSETQ. Trimming at V came to 4 bases and at J to 6 bases, leaving 5 bases not matched to a gene. The CDR3 runs 14 residues. The DNA of the CDR3 is TGCGCCAGCAGCGGGGGGACAGGGCCCAATGAGCAGTTCTTC. Translation gives CASSGGTGPNEQFF.

The chain has TRBV5-1 and TRBJ1-2; 7 positions agree with TRBD1. CDR1 and CDR2 from the germline V gene are SGHRS and YFSETQ. This CDR3 is built from 14 residues. J was trimmed by 4 bases and V by 4 bases; bases with no gene match: 7. DNA for the CDR3: TGCGCCAGCAGCCCCGCGTCAGGGGGCTATGGCTACACCTTC. Translated, it gives CASSPASGGYGYTF.

This clone was seen only a few times. The V call is TRBV5-1, the J call TRBJ2-2, with 11 bases matching TRBD1. The CDR3 is made up of 15 amino acids. Looked up from germline, CDR1 is SGHRS and CDR2 is YFSETQ. The V gene end was trimmed by 4 bases and the J gene end by 5 bases; junction bases not matched to a gene: 4. This CDR3 reads CASSPGTGGTGELFF. CDR3 nucleotides: TGCGCCAGCAGCCCCGGGACAGGGGGTACCGGGGAGCTGTTTTTT.